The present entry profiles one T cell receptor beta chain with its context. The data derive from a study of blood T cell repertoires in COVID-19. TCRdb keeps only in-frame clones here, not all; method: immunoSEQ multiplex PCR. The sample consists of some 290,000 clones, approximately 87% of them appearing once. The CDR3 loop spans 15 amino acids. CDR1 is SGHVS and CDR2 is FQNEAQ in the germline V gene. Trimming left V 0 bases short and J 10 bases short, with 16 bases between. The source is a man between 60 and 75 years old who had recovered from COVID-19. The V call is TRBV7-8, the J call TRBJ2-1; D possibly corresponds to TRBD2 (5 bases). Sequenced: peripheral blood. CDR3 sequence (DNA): TGTGCCAGCAGCTTAGCTTGGGCTACAACGGGGGAGCAGTTCTTC. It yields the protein CASSLAWATTGEQFF.